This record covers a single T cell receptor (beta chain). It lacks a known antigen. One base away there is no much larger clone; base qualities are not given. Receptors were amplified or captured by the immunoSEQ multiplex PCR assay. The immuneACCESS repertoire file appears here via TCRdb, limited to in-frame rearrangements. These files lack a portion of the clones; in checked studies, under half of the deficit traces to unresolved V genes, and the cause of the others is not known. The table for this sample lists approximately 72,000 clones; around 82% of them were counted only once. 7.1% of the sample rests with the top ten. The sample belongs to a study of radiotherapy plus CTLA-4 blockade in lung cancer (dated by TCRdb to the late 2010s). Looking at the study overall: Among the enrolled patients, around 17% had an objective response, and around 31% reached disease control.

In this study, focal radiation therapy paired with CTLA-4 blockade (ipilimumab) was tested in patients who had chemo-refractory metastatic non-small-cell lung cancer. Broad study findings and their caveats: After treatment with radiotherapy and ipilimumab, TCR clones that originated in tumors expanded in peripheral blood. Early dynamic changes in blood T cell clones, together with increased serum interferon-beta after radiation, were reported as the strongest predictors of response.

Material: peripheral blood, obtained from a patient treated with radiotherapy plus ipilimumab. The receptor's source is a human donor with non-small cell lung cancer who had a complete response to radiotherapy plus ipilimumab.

In nucleotides, the sequence is TGTGCCAGCAGCTTGAGCGGGGGCGGAAGGGAGACCCAGTACTTC. Its protein product is CASSLSGGGRETQYF. The chain employs TRBV5-4 and TRBJ2-5, with 8 junctional bases fitting TRBD2. The CDR3 numbers 15 residues from cysteine through phenylalanine. Only the CDR3 DNA is retained, 45 bases long and in frame from the first base. V is pruned by 1 base and J by 5 bases, leaving 7 bases of the junction without a gene match. The germline V gene (reference sequence) provides CDR1 SGHNT and CDR2 YYREEE.